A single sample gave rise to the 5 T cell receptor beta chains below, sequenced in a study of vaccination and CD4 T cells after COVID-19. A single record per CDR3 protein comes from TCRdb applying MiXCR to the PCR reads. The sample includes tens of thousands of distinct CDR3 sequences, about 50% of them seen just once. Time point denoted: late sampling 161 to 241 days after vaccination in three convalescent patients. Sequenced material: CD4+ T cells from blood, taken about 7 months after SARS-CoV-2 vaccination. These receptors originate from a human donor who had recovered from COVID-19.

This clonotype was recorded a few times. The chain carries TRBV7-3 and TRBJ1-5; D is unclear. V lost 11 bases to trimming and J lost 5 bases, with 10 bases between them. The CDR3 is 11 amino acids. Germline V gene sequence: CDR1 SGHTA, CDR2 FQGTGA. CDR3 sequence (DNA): TGTGCCCGGCGGGCAGATCAGCCCCAGCATTTT. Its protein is CARRADQPQHF.

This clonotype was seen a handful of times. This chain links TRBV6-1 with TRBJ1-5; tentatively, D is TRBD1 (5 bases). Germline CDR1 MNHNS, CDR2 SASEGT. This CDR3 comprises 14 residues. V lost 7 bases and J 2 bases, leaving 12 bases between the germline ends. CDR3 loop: CASNSQGGNQPQHF. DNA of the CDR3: TGTGCCAGCAACTCTCAGGGAGGCAATCAGCCCCAGCATTTT.

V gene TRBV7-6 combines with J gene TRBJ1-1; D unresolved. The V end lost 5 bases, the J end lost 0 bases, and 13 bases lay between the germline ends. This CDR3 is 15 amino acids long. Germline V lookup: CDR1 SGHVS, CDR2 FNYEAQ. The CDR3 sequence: CASSPHTDMNTEAFF. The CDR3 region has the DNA TGTGCCAGCAGCCCCCACACTGACATGAACACTGAAGCTTTCTTT.

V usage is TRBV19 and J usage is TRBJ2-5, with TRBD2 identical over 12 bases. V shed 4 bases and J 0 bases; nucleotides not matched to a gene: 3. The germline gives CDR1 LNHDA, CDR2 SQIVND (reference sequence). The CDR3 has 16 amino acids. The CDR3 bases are TGTGCCAGTAGTACCACTAGCGGGAGGAACCAAGAGACCCAGTACTTC. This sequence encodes CASSTTSGRNQETQYF. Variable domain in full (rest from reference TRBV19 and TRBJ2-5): DGGITQSPKYLFRKEGQNVTLSCEQNLNHDAMYWYRQDPGQGLRLIYYSQIVNDFQKGDIAEGYSVSREKKESFPLTVTSAQKNPTAFYLCASSTTSGRNQETQYFGPGTRLLVL.

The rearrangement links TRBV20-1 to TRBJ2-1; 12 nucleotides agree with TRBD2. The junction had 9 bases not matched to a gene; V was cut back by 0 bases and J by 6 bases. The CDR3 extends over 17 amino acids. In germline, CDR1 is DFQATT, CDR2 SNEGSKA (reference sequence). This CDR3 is CSARDVTSGSLSNEQFF. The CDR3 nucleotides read TGCAGTGCTAGAGATGTGACTAGCGGGAGTTTATCCAATGAGCAGTTCTTC.